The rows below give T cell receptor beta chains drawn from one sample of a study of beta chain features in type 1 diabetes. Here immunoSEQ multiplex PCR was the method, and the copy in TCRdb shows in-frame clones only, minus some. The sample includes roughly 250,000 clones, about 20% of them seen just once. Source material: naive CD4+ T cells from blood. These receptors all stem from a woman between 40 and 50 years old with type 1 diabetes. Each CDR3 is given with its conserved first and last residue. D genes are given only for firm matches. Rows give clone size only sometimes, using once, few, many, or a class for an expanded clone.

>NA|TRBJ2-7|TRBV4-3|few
CASSQDPGSYEQYF
TGCGCCAGCAGCCAAGATCCAGGGTCCTACGAGCAGTACTTC
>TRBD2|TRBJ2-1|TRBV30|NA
CAWYSGLAGGPFNEQFF
TGTGCCTGGTATTCGGGACTAGCGGGAGGGCCGTTCAATGAGCAGTTCTTC
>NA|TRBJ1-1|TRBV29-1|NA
CSVEGHENTEAFF
TGCAGCGTTGAAGGGCACGAGAACACTGAAGCTTTCTTT
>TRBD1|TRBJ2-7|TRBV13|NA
CASRVQGARAEQYF
TGTGCCAGCCGAGTTCAGGGGGCGCGAGCCGAGCAGTACTTC
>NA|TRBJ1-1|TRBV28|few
CASSLRNTEAFF
TGTGCCAGCAGTTTGAGGAACACTGAAGCTTTCTTT
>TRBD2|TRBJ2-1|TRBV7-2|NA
CASLVAGGLYNEQFF
TGTGCCAGCCTGGTGGCGGGGGGCCTTTACAATGAGCAGTTCTTC
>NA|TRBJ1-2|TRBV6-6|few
CASSYSPGDYGYTF
TGTGCCAGCAGTTACTCCCCAGGTGACTATGGCTACACCTTC
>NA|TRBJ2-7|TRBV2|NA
CASSVAVLQEQYF
TGTGCCAGCAGTGTTGCCGTTTTGCAGGAGCAGTACTTC
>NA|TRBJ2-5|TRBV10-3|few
CAISEFEETQYF
TGTGCCATCAGTGAGTTCGAAGAGACCCAGTACTTC
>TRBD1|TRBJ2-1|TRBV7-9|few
CASRSGTGTSNEQFF
TGTGCCAGCAGATCCGGGACAGGGACGAGCAATGAGCAGTTCTTC
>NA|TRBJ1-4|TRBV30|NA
CAWSVAGMGEKLFF
TGTGCCTGGAGTGTAGCAGGGATGGGGGAAAAACTGTTTTTT
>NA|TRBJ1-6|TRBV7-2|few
CASSPRSFNSPLHF
TGTGCCAGCAGCCCCCGGTCCTTTAATTCACCCCTCCACTTT
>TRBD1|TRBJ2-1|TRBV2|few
CASNLRTGNPYNEQFF
TGTGCCAGCAACCTAAGGACAGGGAACCCCTACAATGAGCAGTTCTTC
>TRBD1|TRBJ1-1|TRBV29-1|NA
CSARTGEMNTEAFF
TGCAGCGCCCGGACAGGGGAAATGAACACTGAAGCTTTCTTT
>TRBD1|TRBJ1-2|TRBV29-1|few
CSVRTGGNYGYTF
TGCAGCGTCCGGACAGGGGGAAACTATGGCTACACCTTC
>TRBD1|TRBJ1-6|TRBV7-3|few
CASSSTGSGSPLHF
TGTGCCAGCAGCTCGACAGGGAGTGGTTCACCCCTCCACTTT
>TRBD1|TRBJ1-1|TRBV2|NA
CASRDRETEAFF
TGTGCCAGCAGGGACAGGGAGACTGAAGCTTTCTTT
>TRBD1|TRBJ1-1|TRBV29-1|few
CSGGQGIITEAFF
TGCAGCGGGGGACAGGGGATAATCACTGAAGCTTTCTTT
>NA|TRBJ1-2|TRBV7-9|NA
CASTLGANYGYTF
TGTGCCAGCACTCTAGGGGCGAACTATGGCTACACCTTC
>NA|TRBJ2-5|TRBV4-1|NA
CASSPGGRFETQYF
TGCGCCAGCAGCCCAGGTGGCCGTTTCGAGACCCAGTACTTC
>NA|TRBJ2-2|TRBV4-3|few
CASSAGLPGTGELFF
TGCGCCAGCAGCGCGGGACTCCCGGGAACCGGGGAGCTGTTTTTT
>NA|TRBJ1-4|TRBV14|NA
CASSRPQMEEKLFF
TGTGCCAGCAGCCGCCCGCAAATGGAGGAAAAACTGTTTTTT
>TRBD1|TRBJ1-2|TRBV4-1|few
CASSLTNAGTGGVGYTF
TGCGCCAGCAGCCTCACGAACGCCGGGACAGGGGGGGTTGGCTACACCTTC
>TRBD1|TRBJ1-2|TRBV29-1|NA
CSETGTFTKGYTF
TGCAGCGAGACAGGGACCTTTACTAAAGGCTACACCTTC
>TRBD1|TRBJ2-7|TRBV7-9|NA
CASRGQGTYEQYF
TGTGCCAGCAGGGGACAGGGAACCTACGAGCAGTACTTC
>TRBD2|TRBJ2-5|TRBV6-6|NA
CASTPGLAGGLETQYF
TGTGCCAGCACCCCGGGACTAGCGGGAGGGCTTGAGACCCAGTACTTC
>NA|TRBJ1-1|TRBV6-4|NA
CASSEQRDTEAFF
TGTGCCAGCAGTGAACAGAGGGACACTGAAGCTTTCTTT
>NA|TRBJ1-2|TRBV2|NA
CASTREYGYTF
TGTGCCAGCACACGAGAGTATGGCTACACCTTC
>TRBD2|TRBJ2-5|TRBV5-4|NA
CASSPGLAEETQYF
TGTGCCAGCAGCCCGGGACTAGCGGAAGAGACCCAGTACTTC
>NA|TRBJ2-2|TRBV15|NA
CATSRRTANTGELFF
TGTGCCACCAGCAGAAGGACAGCGAACACCGGGGAGCTGTTTTTT
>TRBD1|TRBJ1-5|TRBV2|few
CASSSGGGNQPQHF
TGTGCCAGCAGTTCAGGGGGCGGCAATCAGCCCCAGCATTTT
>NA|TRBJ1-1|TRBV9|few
CASSVQTGNTEAFF
TGTGCCAGCAGCGTCCAAACAGGGAACACTGAAGCTTTCTTT
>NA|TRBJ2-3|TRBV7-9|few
CASSLLRTSTDTQYF
TGTGCCAGCAGCTTGTTGAGGACTAGCACAGATACGCAGTATTTT
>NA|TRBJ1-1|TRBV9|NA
CASSVDLEGTEAFF
TGTGCCAGCAGCGTAGATCTAGAGGGGACAGAAGCTTTCTTT
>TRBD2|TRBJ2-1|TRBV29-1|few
CSVVKAGGVNEQFF
TGCAGCGTTGTAAAAGCGGGGGGGGTCAATGAGCAGTTCTTC
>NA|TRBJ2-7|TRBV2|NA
CASSVWGHVSYEQYF
TGTGCCAGCAGTGTTTGGGGGCACGTCTCCTACGAGCAGTACTTC
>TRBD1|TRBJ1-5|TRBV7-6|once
CATSMTGGRFGNQPQHF
TGTGCCACCTCGATGACAGGGGGACGGTTTGGCAATCAGCCCCAGCATTTT
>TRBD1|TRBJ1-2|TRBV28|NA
CASSPPGGGASPYGYTF
TGTGCCAGCAGTCCTCCCGGAGGGGGCGCTTCTCCCTATGGCTACACCTTC
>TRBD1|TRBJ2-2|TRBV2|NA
CASSGQGPNTGELFF
TGTGCCAGCAGTGGACAGGGCCCGAACACCGGGGAGCTGTTTTTT
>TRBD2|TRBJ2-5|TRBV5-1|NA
CASSLVLAGQETQYF
TGCGCCAGCAGCTTGGTACTAGCGGGTCAAGAGACCCAGTACTTC
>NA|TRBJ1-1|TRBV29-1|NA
CSVEIGVNTEAFF
TGCAGCGTTGAAATAGGAGTGAACACTGAAGCTTTCTTT
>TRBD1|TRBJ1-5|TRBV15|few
CATSRTGEWQPQHF
TGTGCCACCAGCAGGACAGGGGAATGGCAGCCCCAGCATTTT
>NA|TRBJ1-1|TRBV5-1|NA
CASSSGTLNTEAFF
TGCGCCAGCAGCTCCGGGACACTGAACACTGAAGCTTTCTTT
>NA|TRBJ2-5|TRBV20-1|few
CSAGLGGTQYF
TGCAGTGCTGGACTTGGTGGGACCCAGTACTTC
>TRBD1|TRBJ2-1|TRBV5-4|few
CASSTRDSFDEQFF
TGTGCCAGCAGCACCCGGGACAGCTTCGATGAGCAGTTCTTC
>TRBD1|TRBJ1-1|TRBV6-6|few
CASSVQGAGTEAFF
TGTGCCAGCAGTGTCCAGGGGGCCGGGACTGAAGCTTTCTTT
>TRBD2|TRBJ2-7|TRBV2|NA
CASTLEGGYNEQYF
TGTGCCAGCACCCTTGAGGGAGGGTACAACGAGCAGTACTTC
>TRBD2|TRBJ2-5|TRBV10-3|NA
CAIRERGYETQYF
TGTGCCATCAGGGAGCGGGGTTATGAGACCCAGTACTTC
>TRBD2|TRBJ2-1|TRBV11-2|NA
CASSLEWTSGSLNEQFF
TGTGCCAGCAGCTTAGAGTGGACTAGCGGGAGTTTAAATGAGCAGTTCTTC